These 10 T cell receptor beta chains were sequenced from one sample in a study of spatial heterogeneity in lung cancer. TCRdb processed the 5' RACE reads anew with MiXCR; each CDR3 protein has one entry. Among almost 4,500 distinct CDR3 sequences listed, roughly 6% were seen once. Their antigen targets remain unknown. Indicated time point: sample taken at primary tumor resection. Study results and limitations: One measure, the expanded intratumoral alpha and beta TCR count, tracked tumor mutation counts.

The input for sequencing was lung tumor tissue, taken at surgery. The receptors were sampled from a male donor with early-stage non-small cell lung cancer.

This clonotype is labeled medium-sized. This chain connects TRBV4-3 to TRBJ2-7; TRBD1 agrees at 7 bases. V lost 4 bases and J lost 1; bases outside the gene matches: 7. Germline V CDR1 and CDR2: LGHNA, YSLEER. The CDR3 extends over 15 amino acids. The DNA for the CDR3 is TGCGCCAGCAGCCTCACTCACAGGGGATCCTACGAGCAGTACTTC. The encoded protein is CASSLTHRGSYEQYF.

This clonotype was picked up many times. The rearrangement links TRBV27 to TRBJ2-5, with D perhaps assigned TRBD1 or TRBD2 (5 bases each). CDR3 length: 15 amino acids. Germline lookup yields CDR1 MNHEY and CDR2 SMNVEV (reference sequence). Trimming cost V 6 bases and J 1 base, with 15 bases left between them. CDR3 protein: CASSPRGTTQETQYF. The CDR3 nucleotides are TGTGCCAGCAGCCCACGGGGCACCACCCAAGAGACCCAGTACTTC.

Sample share makes this clonotype medium-sized. At one boundary the junction diverges from the germline segment, which might be a read error. The chain employs TRBV7-9 and TRBJ2-7, with a possible D match to TRBD1 (6 bases). The V gene's germline CDR1 is SEHNR and CDR2 FQNEAQ (reference sequence). This CDR3 is 11 amino acids long. The CDR3 DNA sequence: TGTGCCAGCAGCTTAGACTGGACAGTGCACTTC. This gives the protein CASSLDWTVHF. Filled out from reference TRBV7-9 and TRBJ2-7, the complete variable domain reads DTGVSQNPRHKITKRGQNVTFRCDPISEHNRLYWYRQTLGQGPEFLTYFQNEAQLEKSRLLSDRFSAERPKGSFSTLEIQRTEQGDSAMYLCASSLDWTVHFGPGTRLTVT.

This clonotype was detected ten times or more. The V gene is TRBV6-2 or TRBV6-3, the J gene TRBJ1-2, with D possibly being TRBD1 (6 bases). The CDR3 spans 13 residues. Germline V CDR1 and CDR2: MNHEY, SVGEGT. Trimming removed 2 bases at V and 4 bases at J, with 8 bases between. For the CDR3, the DNA is TGTGCCAGCAGTTACGACAGGACCTATGGCTACACCTTC. It encodes CASSYDRTYGYTF.

There are many counts of this clonotype. This chain links TRBV9 with TRBJ2-7; TRBD1 matches at 10 bases. J was trimmed by 11 bases and V by 3 bases; bases with no gene match: 14. Germline CDR1 is SGDLS and CDR2 is YYNGEE. CDR3 length equals 15 residues. CDR3 sequence reads: CASSAGAGTGERKYF. Written as DNA, the CDR3 is TGTGCCAGCAGCGCAGGAGCCGGGACAGGGGAGAGGAAGTACTTC. The full variable domain, rest sourced from reference TRBV9 and TRBJ2-7, is DSGVTQTPKHLITATGQRVTLRCSPRSGDLSVYWYQQSLDQGLQFLIQYYNGEERAKGNILERFSAQQFPDLHSELNLSSLELGDSALYFCASSAGAGTGERKYFGPGTRLTVT.

This clonotype showed up many times. CDR3 region: CASSSPGTDLSGANVLTF. The CDR3, as DNA: TGTGCCAGCAGTTCCCCCGGGACAGACCTCTCTGGGGCCAACGTCCTGACTTTC. This chain links TRBV28 with TRBJ2-6; 7 bases agree with TRBD1. J lost 0 bases, V lost 4 bases, and 9 bases had no gene match. The V gene's germline CDR1 is MDHEN and CDR2 SYDVKM. The CDR3 runs 18 residues.

Relative to its sample, this clonotype is medium-sized. This chain links TRBV11-2 with TRBJ2-1; 7 nucleotides align to TRBD2. The CDR3 is 15 amino acids. CDR1 and CDR2 from the germline V gene are SGHAT and FQNNGV. The trim removed 1 base at V and 0 bases at J, leaving 0 bases unmatched. Here the CDR3 reads CASSLGTSSYNEQFF. CDR3 in DNA: TGTGCCAGCAGCTTAGGGACTAGCTCCTACAATGAGCAGTTCTTC.

This clonotype was counted many times. The chain joins TRBV20-1 to TRBJ2-1; the D is unclear. The V gene lost 6 bases and the J gene lost 8 bases, with 11 bases spanning the gap. The CDR3 extends over 11 amino acids. Germline V gene sequence: CDR1 DFQATT, CDR2 SNEGSKA (reference sequence). This CDR3 is CSASRTDEQFF. In nucleotides, the CDR3 is TGCAGTGCCTCCCGGACCGATGAGCAGTTCTTC.

This clonotype was seen repeatedly, ten times or more. The chain combines TRBV28 with TRBJ2-7; 13 bases fit TRBD2. With 7 bases clipped from V and 5 bases from J, the junction kept 8 bases outside the gene matches. This CDR3 comprises 15 residues. CDR1 and CDR2 from the germline V gene are MDHEN and SYDVKM. CDR3 DNA sequence: TGTGCCAGCAAGCAAAGCACTAGCGGGAGGGACGAGCAGTACTTC. Translated, it gives CASKQSTSGRDEQYF.

By share of the sample, this clonotype is medium-sized. The chain combines TRBV5-1 with TRBJ2-3, with 11 nucleotides matching TRBD1. Germline V gene lookup returns CDR1 SGHRS and CDR2 YFSETQ. This CDR3 spans 15 amino acids. The J segment lost 3 bases and the V segment lost 4 bases, leaving 4 bases of the junction unmatched. The CDR3 DNA follows: TGCGCCAGCAGCGGGGACAGGGGGATTACAGATACGCAGTATTTT. Protein sequence: CASSGDRGITDTQYF.